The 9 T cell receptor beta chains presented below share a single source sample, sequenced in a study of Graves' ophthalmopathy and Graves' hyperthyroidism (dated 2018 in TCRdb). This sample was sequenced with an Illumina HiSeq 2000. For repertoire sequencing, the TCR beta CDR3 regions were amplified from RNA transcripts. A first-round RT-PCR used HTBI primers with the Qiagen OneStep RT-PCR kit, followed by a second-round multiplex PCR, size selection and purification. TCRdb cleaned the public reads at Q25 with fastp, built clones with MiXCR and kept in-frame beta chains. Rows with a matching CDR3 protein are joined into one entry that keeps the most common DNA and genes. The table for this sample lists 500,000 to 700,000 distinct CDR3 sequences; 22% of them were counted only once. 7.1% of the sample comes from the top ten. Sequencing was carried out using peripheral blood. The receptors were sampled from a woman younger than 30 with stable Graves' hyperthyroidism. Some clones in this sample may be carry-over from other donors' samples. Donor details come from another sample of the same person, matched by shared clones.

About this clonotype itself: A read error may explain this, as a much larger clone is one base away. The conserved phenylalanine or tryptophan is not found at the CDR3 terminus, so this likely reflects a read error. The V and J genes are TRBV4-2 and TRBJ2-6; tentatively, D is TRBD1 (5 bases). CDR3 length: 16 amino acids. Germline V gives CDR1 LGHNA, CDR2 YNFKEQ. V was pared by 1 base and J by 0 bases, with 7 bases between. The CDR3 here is CASSQADSSGANVLTC. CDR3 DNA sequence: TGTGCCAGCAGCCAAGCTGACAGCTCTGGGGCCAACGTCCTGACTTGC.

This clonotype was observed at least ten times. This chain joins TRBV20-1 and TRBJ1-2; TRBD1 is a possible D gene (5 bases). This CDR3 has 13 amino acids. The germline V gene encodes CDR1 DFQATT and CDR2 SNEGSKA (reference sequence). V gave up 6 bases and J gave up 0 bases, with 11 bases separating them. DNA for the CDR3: TGCAGTGCCGGCCGGGACTCTAACTATGGCTACACCTTC. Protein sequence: CSAGRDSNYGYTF.

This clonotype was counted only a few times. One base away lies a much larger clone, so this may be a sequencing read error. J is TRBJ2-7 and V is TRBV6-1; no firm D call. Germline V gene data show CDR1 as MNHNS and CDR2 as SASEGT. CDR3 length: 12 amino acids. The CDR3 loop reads CASSEAGYGQYF. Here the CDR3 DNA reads TGTGCCAGCAGTGAAGCGGGCTACGGGCAGTACTTC.

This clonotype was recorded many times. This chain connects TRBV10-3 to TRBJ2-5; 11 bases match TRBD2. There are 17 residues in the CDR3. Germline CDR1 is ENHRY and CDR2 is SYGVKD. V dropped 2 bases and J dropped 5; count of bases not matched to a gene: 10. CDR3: CAISEPQTSGERETQYF. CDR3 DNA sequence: TGTGCCATCAGTGAGCCGCAGACTAGCGGGGAGAGGGAGACCCAGTACTTC.

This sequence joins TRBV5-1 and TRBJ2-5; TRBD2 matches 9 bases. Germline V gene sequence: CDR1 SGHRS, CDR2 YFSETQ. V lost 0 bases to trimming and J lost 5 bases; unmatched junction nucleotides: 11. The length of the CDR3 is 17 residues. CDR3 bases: TGCGCCAGCAGCTTGGGGGCGTTTAGCGGGGGCGTGGAGACCCAGTACTTC. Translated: CASSLGAFSGGVETQYF.

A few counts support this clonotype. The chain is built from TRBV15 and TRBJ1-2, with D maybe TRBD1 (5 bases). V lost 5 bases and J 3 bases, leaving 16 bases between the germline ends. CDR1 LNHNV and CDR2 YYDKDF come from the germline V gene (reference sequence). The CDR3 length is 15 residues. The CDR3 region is CATSGHPGLDYGYTF. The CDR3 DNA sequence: TGTGCCACCAGCGGCCATCCGGGACTGGACTATGGCTACACCTTC.

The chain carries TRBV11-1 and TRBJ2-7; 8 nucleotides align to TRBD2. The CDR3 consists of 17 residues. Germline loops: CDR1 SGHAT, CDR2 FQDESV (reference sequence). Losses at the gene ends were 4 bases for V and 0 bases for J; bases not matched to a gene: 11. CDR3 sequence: CASSSTGGGTGSYEQYF. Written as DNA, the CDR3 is TGTGCCAGCAGCTCTACCGGGGGGGGGACGGGCTCCTACGAGCAGTACTTC.

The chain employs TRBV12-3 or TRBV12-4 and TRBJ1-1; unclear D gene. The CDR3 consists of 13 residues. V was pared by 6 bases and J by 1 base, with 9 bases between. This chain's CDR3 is CASRLKRNTEAFF. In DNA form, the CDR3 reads TGTGCCAGCAGGCTTAAGAGGAACACTGAAGCTTTCTTT.

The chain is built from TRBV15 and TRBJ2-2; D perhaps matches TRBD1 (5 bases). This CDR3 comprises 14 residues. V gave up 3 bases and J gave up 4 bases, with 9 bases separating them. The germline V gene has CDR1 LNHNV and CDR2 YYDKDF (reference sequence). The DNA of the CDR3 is TGTGCCACCAGCAGGCCACAGGCCACCGGGGAGCTGTTTTTT. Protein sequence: CATSRPQATGELFF.